These 31 T cell receptor beta chains were sequenced from one sample in a study of CD8 T cells in Susac syndrome. Random hexamers served to reverse transcribe roughly 0.5 to 1 ug RNA. TCRdb itself ran the immunoSEQ multiplex PCR reads through MiXCR, one entry per CDR3 protein. The sample lists some 190,000 distinct CDR3 sequences, over 85% occurring once. Sequenced material: CD4+ T cells from PBMCs. These receptors were taken from a human donor in good health.

CDR3 region: CASTEPAAGGPPFDEQFF. Written as DNA, the CDR3 is TGTGCCAGCACCGAACCGGCGGCGGGGGGGCCGCCCTTCGATGAGCAGTTCTTC. This chain connects TRBV6-1 to TRBJ2-1; 9 bases agree with TRBD2. The CDR3 is 18 residues long. The V gene's germline CDR1 is MNHNS and CDR2 SASEGT. The V gene end was trimmed by 7 bases and the J gene end by 8 bases; junction bases not matched to a gene: 21.

J is TRBJ1-1 and V is TRBV12-3 or TRBV12-4; D is ambiguous. The CDR3 totals 12 residues. V lost 2 bases to trimming and J lost 5 bases, with 6 bases between them. The CDR3: CASSLTSTEAFF. The CDR3 nucleotides read TGTGCCAGCAGTTTAACCAGTACTGAAGCTTTCTTT.

The chain recombines TRBV4-1 with TRBJ1-1; 8 bases are shared with TRBD1. After removal of 1 base from V and 1 base from J, the junction contained 8 bases not matched to a gene. The CDR3 runs to 17 residues. Germline loops: CDR1 MGHRA, CDR2 YSYEKL. The CDR3 loop is CASSQAKLGQGNTEAFF. The DNA of the CDR3 is TGCGCCAGCAGCCAAGCCAAGCTAGGACAGGGGAACACTGAAGCTTTCTTT.

This clonotype has just one count. The rearrangement uses TRBV10-3 and TRBJ2-2, with 9 bases lining up with TRBD1. Germline V gene sequence: CDR1 ENHRY, CDR2 SYGVKD. V shed 4 bases, J shed 0 bases, and the junction held 6 bases outside the gene matches. The CDR3 is made up of 17 amino acids. CDR3 nucleotides: TGTGCCATCAGTGCCCGCGGACAGGGGACGAACACCGGGGAGCTGTTTTTT. Its translation: CAISARGQGTNTGELFF.

The rearrangement links TRBV4-2 to TRBJ1-5; the match to TRBD1 covers 7 bases. Germline lookup yields CDR1 LGHNA and CDR2 YNFKEQ. Losses at the gene ends were 4 bases for V and 7 bases for J; bases not matched to a gene: 7. CDR3 length: 14 amino acids. The CDR3 region is CASSPRGRRQPQHF. The CDR3 nucleotides are TGTGCCAGCAGCCCTAGGGGGCGGCGGCAGCCCCAGCATTTT.

The chain is built from TRBV14 and TRBJ1-4, with TRBD1 matching 7 bases. Trimming took 1 base from V and 6 from J; bases not matched to a gene: 5. Germline lookup yields CDR1 SGHDN and CDR2 FVKESK. CDR3 length equals 15 residues. CDR3 sequence reads: CASSQAGTAYEKLFF. The CDR3 DNA follows: TGTGCCAGCAGCCAAGCGGGGACAGCTTATGAAAAACTGTTTTTT.

V is TRBV6-1 and J is TRBJ2-2; 9 bases line up with TRBD2. Trimming at V came to 3 bases and at J to 6 bases, leaving 11 bases not matched to a gene. There are 17 residues in the CDR3. The germline gives CDR1 MNHNS, CDR2 SASEGT. The CDR3 region has the DNA TGTGCCAGCAGTGACCCAGGACCCGCGGGGGGGCCCGGGGAGCTGTTTTTT. Translation gives CASSDPGPAGGPGELFF.

In the case of this clonotype: The junction departs from germline at one end; a sequencing error may be responsible. The chain has TRBV28 and TRBJ2-5; D not resolved. The CDR3 has 13 residues. Germline CDR1 and CDR2: MDHEN and SYDVKM. CDR3 loop: CASSPVGQATQYF. CDR3 sequence (DNA): TGTGCCAGCAGCCCCGTCGGGCAAGCGACCCAGTACTTC.

The chain has TRBV29-1 and TRBJ1-1; weak D call: TRBD1 (5 bases). The V end was cut by 6 bases, the J end by 2 bases, with 16 bases between. The CDR3 has 14 amino acids. The V gene's germline CDR1 is SQVTM and CDR2 ANQGSEA. The CDR3 DNA sequence: TGCAGCGTCGGAGCGGGACTCTCTAACACTGAAGCTTTCTTT. As protein: CSVGAGLSNTEAFF.

This chain links TRBV7-8 with TRBJ2-7; the match to TRBD1 covers 7 bases. The CDR3 contains 14 residues. Germline-derived CDR1 and CDR2 are SGHVS and FQNEAQ. CDR3 sequence (DNA): TGTGCCAGCAGCCCCCGGGACAGACACTACGCGCAGTACGTC. Residues: CASSPRDRHYAQYV.

This rearrangement joins TRBV2 to TRBJ1-1, with 9 nucleotides matching TRBD1. CDR1 SNHLY and CDR2 FYNNEI come from the germline V gene. V was clipped by 6 bases and J by 3 bases; unmatched bases: 14. This CDR3 spans 17 amino acids. CDR3 residues: CASRYGSTGGSDTEAFF. Here the CDR3 DNA reads TGTGCCAGCAGGTACGGGTCGACAGGGGGTTCTGACACTGAAGCTTTCTTT.

The chain employs TRBV2 and TRBJ2-5; TRBD2 might be the D (5 bases). The CDR3 sequence is 13 residues long. Germline lookup yields CDR1 SNHLY and CDR2 FYNNEI. V lost 4 bases to trimming and J lost 4 bases, with 10 bases between them. The CDR3: CASSGTSRETQYF. The CDR3 nucleotides are TGTGCCAGCAGTGGAACTAGTCGAGAGACCCAGTACTTC.

This clonotype showed up just once. V and J are TRBV4-1 and TRBJ2-2; 15 positions agree with TRBD2. The trim removed 4 bases at V and 0 bases at J, leaving 9 bases unmatched. This CDR3 is 20 amino acids long. Germline CDR1 is MGHRA and CDR2 is YSYEKL. The CDR3, as DNA: TGCGCCAGCAGCCTGCGGACTAGCGGGGGGGCCTTCGCGAACACCGGGGAGCTGTTTTTT. Translating gives CASSLRTSGGAFANTGELFF.

The chain couples TRBV28 to TRBJ1-2; the D is unclear. Germline V gene sequence: CDR1 MDHEN, CDR2 SYDVKM. The CDR3 has 12 residues. Trimming shortened V by 6 bases and J by 4 bases, and 9 bases separated the two germline ends. CDR3 nucleotide sequence: TGTGCCAGCAGGCAGGTTGGCTATGGCTACACCTTC. The encoded protein is CASRQVGYGYTF.

V gene TRBV12-3 or TRBV12-4 combines with J gene TRBJ1-2; D is unclear. V dropped 2 bases and J dropped 4 bases, with 11 bases sitting between them. The CDR3 consists of 14 residues. The CDR3 reads CASSLQGGVYGYTF. As DNA, the CDR3 is TGTGCCAGCAGTTTACAAGGCGGTGTCTATGGCTACACCTTC.

This chain joins TRBV27 and TRBJ2-1, with 10 bases that match TRBD1. V shed 5 bases, J shed 2 bases, and the junction held 0 bases outside the gene matches. Germline V gives CDR1 MNHEY, CDR2 SMNVEV (reference sequence). This CDR3 has 14 residues. In DNA, the CDR3 is TGTGCCAGCAGTGGGACAGGGGCCTACAATGAGCAGTTCTTC. This translates into CASSGTGAYNEQFF.

The genes are TRBV7-2 and TRBJ2-3; D not resolved. Germline CDR1 reads SGHTA; CDR2 reads FQGNSA. V was pared by 5 bases and J by 6 bases, with 12 bases between. This CDR3 has 13 amino acids. Here the CDR3 DNA reads TGTGCCAGCAGCGGGTTCCCCAGGGATACGCAGTATTTT. The encoded protein is CASSGFPRDTQYF.

This chain connects TRBV12-3 or TRBV12-4 to TRBJ1-2; TRBD1 is a possible D gene (5 bases). The CDR3 length is 13 residues. V was shortened by 3 bases and J by 12 bases, with 17 bases between the two germline ends. Here the CDR3 reads CASSFKTGGPHTF. DNA of the CDR3: TGTGCCAGCAGTTTTAAAACAGGCGGCCCGCACACCTTC.

The J gene is TRBJ1-2, the V gene TRBV24-1; 9 bases match TRBD1. Germline CDR1 is KGHDR and CDR2 is SFDVKD. With 7 bases clipped from V and 1 base from J, the junction kept 9 bases outside the gene matches. The CDR3 is 16 amino acids. The CDR3 sequence: CATSQTGGQHNYGYTF. CDR3 DNA: TGTGCCACCAGCCAGACAGGGGGTCAACATAACTATGGCTACACCTTC.

V is TRBV5-4 and J is TRBJ2-3; D gene uncertain. Trimming cost V 4 bases and J 2 bases, with 17 bases left between them. Germline lookup yields CDR1 SGHNT and CDR2 YYREEE (reference sequence). The CDR3 runs to 16 residues. CDR3 sequence reads: CASSGRPVRHTDTQYF. CDR3 coding DNA: TGTGCCAGCAGCGGACGTCCTGTTCGGCACACAGATACGCAGTATTTT.

The V gene is TRBV7-9, the J gene TRBJ2-5; D is ambiguous. CDR3 length: 12 amino acids. Germline loops: CDR1 SEHNR, CDR2 FQNEAQ (reference sequence). Trimming took off 5 bases at V and 5 bases at J, with 9 bases between the two ends. CDR3 amino acids: CASSGVGETQYF. CDR3 bases: TGTGCCAGCAGCGGGGTAGGGGAGACCCAGTACTTC.

The chain recombines TRBV9 with TRBJ1-1; no clear D. V was cut by 4 bases and J by 5 bases, with 15 bases left in between. The CDR3 contains 14 residues. CDR1 is SGDLS and CDR2 is YYNGEE in the germline V gene. CDR3 sequence: CASSLYDAPTEAFF. DNA for the CDR3: TGTGCCAGCAGCCTATATGACGCGCCTACTGAAGCTTTCTTT.

This clonotype is a singleton in its sample. J is TRBJ1-1 and V is TRBV29-1; the D is unclear. Trimming took 6 bases from V and 0 from J, leaving 11 bases between them. Germline CDR1 is SQVTM and CDR2 is ANQGSEA. CDR3 length: 13 residues. CDR3 nucleotide sequence: TGCAGCGTCCAAGGGATCATGAACACTGAAGCTTTCTTT. This translates into CSVQGIMNTEAFF. Together with reference TRBV29-1 and TRBJ1-1, the CDR3 gives the full variable domain: SAVISQKPSRDICQRGTSLTIQCQVDSQVTMMFWYRQQPGQSLTLIATANQGSEATYESGFVIDKFPISRPNLTFSTLTVSNMSPEDSSIYLCSVQGIMNTEAFFGQGTRLTVV.

This chain links TRBV7-8 with TRBJ1-4, with D unresolved. The germline V gene encodes CDR1 SGHVS and CDR2 FQNEAQ. The ends were cut back, 2 bases at V and 8 bases at J, with 9 bases in the middle. The CDR3 covers 13 residues. The chain's CDR3 is CASSLSLREKLFF. The DNA of the CDR3 is TGTGCCAGCAGCTTAAGTCTGAGGGAAAAACTGTTTTTT.

The gene calls are TRBV3-1 and TRBJ2-5; 11 bases line up with TRBD2. CDR3 size: 16 residues. Per germline, CDR1 LGHDT and CDR2 YNNKEL (reference sequence). V dropped 4 bases and J dropped 1; count of bases not matched to a gene: 5. The DNA for the CDR3 is TGTGCCAGCAGCCTTCGACTAGCGGGGAGCCAAGAGACCCAGTACTTC. The encoded protein is CASSLRLAGSQETQYF.

In this sample, this clonotype turned up once. The chain joins TRBV3-1 to TRBJ2-1, with 9 bases that match TRBD2. The junction had 14 bases not matched to a gene; V was cut back by 2 bases and J by 0 bases. Germline assignment: CDR1 LGHDT and CDR2 YNNKEL (reference sequence). The CDR3 totals 20 residues. The CDR3 reads CASSQPPGLAAPISYNEQFF. In DNA, the CDR3 is TGTGCCAGCAGCCAACCGCCGGGACTAGCAGCCCCCATCTCCTACAATGAGCAGTTCTTC.

The chain combines TRBV5-1 with TRBJ2-7; 9 positions agree with TRBD1. Looked up from germline, CDR1 is SGHRS and CDR2 is YFSETQ. V lost 3 bases, J lost 2 bases, and 6 bases stayed unmatched. This CDR3 has 15 amino acids. The CDR3 sequence: CASSSQGQGTYEQYF. CDR3 DNA sequence: TGCGCCAGCAGCTCTCAGGGACAGGGTACCTACGAGCAGTACTTC. The full variable domain, its missing parts supplied by reference TRBV5-1 and TRBJ2-7, is KAGVTQTPRYLIKTRGQQVTLSCSPISGHRSVSWYQQTPGQGLQFLFEYFSETQRNKGNFPGRFSGRQFSNSRSEMNVSTLELGDSALYLCASSSQGQGTYEQYFGPGTRLTVT.

The chain combines TRBV5-6 with TRBJ1-2; a weak D match, TRBD1 (5 bases). V was clipped by 0 bases and J by 8 bases, with 17 bases between them. This CDR3 is 15 amino acids long. The V gene's germline CDR1 is SGHDT and CDR2 YYEEEE. The chain's CDR3 is CASSLANGHPRGYTF. CDR3 nucleotides: TGTGCCAGCAGCTTGGCCAATGGACACCCTCGGGGCTACACCTTC.

This rearrangement joins TRBV5-1 to TRBJ1-1; possible D gene TRBD1, 6 bases. This CDR3 is 13 amino acids long. The germline V gene encodes CDR1 SGHRS and CDR2 YFSETQ. V dropped 4 bases and J dropped 7 bases, with 14 bases sitting between them. CDR3 sequence: CASSKSRTDEAFF. The CDR3 coding sequence is TGCGCCAGCAGCAAATCCCGGACAGATGAAGCTTTCTTT.

V is TRBV19 and J is TRBJ2-2; weak D call: TRBD1 (6 bases). Germline V gene lookup returns CDR1 LNHDA and CDR2 SQIVND (reference sequence). The CDR3 is 14 residues long. Trimming removed 1 base at V and 8 bases at J, with 11 bases between. The CDR3 DNA reads TGTGCCAGTAGTATAGTGGGGGCGGCGGGGGAGCTGTTTTTT. Translation: CASSIVGAAGELFF. The full variable domain, with the rest looked up from reference TRBV19 and TRBJ2-2, is DGGITQSPKYLFRKEGQNVTLSCEQNLNHDAMYWYRQDPGQGLRLIYYSQIVNDFQKGDIAEGYSVSREKKESFPLTVTSAQKNPTAFYLCASSIVGAAGELFFGEGSRLTVL.

In this sample, this clonotype turned up once. The V and J genes are TRBV7-2 and TRBJ2-5; D remains unclear. Germline V gene sequence: CDR1 SGHTA, CDR2 FQGNSA. This CDR3 has 14 residues. Trimming removed 4 bases at V and 7 bases at J, with 16 bases between. The DNA of the CDR3 is TGTGCCAGCAGCTCCCCGGTACGTGAGACGACCCAGTACTTC. It is translated as CASSSPVRETTQYF.